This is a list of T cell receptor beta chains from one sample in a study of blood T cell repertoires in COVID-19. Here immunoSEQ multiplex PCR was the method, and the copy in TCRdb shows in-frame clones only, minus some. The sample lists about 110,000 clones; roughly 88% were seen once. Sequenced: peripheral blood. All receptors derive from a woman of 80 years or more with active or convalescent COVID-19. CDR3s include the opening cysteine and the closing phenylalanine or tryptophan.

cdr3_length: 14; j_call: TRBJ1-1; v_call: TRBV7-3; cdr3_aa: CASSFRDSRSEAFF
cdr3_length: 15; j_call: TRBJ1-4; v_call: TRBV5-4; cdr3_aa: CASSLPGRENEKLFF
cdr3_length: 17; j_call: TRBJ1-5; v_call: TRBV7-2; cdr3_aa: CASSLGLDRGSNQPQHF
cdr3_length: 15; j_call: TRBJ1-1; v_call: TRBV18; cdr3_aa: CASSPRGTGNTEAFF
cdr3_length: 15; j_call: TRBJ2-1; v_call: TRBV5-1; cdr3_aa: CASSAGTGGFNEQFF
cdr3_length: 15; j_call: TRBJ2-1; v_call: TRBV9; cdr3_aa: CASSDSGRRGNEQFF
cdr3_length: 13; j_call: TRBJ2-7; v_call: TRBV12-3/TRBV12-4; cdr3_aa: CASSFRERGEQYF
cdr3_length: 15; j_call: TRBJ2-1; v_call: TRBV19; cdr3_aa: CASRTGGASYNEQFF
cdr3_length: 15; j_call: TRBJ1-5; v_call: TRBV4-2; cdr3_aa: CASSHGQGVNQPQHF
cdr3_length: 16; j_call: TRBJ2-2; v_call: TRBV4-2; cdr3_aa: CASSQGTTTNTGELFF
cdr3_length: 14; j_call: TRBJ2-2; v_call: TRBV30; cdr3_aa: CAWRRTSFLGELFF
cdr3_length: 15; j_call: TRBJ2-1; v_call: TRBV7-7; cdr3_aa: CASSYGLAEYNEQFF
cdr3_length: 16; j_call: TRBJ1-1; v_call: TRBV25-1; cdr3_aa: CASSDRWSERGQSAFF
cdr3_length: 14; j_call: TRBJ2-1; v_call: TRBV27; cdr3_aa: CASRLTSAPSEQFF
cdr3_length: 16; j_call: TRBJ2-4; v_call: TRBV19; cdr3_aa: CASSIRLAAPGNIQYF
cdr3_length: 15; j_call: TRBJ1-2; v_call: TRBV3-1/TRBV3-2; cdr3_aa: CASSQGRSGSYGYTF
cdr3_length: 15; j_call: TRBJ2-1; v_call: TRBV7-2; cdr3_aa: CASSFWGTRYNEQFF
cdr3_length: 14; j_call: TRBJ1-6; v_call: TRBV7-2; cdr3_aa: CASSPRDLSSPLHF
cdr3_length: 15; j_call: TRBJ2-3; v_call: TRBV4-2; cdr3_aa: CASSQEAQPPDTQYF
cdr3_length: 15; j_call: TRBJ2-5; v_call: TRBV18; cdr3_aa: CASSPTTGGSETQYF
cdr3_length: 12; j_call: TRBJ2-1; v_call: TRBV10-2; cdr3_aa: CASSEPGDGQFF
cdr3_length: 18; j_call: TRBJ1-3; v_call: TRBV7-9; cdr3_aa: CASSASRDRVYSGNTIYF
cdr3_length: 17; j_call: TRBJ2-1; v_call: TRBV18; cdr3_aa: CASSPRSAGGLWDEQFF
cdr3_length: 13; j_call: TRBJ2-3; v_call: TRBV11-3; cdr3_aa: CASSATLLDTQYF
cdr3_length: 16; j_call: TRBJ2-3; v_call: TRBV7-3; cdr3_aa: CASSLTLQGATDTQYF
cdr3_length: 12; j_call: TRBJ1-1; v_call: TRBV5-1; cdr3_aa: CASSPGQGEAFF
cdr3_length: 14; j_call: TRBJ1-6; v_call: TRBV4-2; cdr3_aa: CASSAGVVNSPLHF
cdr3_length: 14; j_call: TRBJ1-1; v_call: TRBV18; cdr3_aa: CASSPPAVNTEAFF
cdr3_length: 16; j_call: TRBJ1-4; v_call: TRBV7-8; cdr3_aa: CASSLNAVRGDEKLFF
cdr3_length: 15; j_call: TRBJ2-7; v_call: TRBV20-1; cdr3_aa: CSASPNSRSDYEQYF
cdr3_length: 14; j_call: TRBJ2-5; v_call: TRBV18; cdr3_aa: CASSPRTGQETQYF
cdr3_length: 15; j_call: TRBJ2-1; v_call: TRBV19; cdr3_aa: CASSIDARAYNEQFF
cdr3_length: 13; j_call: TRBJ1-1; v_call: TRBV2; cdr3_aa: CASSQGQNTEAFF